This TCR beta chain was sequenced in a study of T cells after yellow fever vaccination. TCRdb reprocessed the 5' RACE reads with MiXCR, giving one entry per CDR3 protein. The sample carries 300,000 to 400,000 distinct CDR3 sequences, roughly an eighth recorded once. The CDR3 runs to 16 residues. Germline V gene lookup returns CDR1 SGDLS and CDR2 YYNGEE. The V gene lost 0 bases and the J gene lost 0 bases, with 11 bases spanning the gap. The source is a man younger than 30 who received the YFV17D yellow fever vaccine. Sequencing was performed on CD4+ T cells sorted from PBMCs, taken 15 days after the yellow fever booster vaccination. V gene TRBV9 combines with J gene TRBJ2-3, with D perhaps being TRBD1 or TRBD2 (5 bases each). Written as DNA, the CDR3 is TGTGCCAGCAGCGTAGCGGTGGGGGTCAGCACAGATACGCAGTATTTT. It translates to CASSVAVGVSTDTQYF.